This paragraph covers one T cell receptor (beta chain) sequence. The record originates from a study of CD8+CD57+ T cells in acquired aplastic anemia. This CDR3 is 19 amino acids long. Germline lookup yields CDR1 SGHTA and CDR2 FQGNSA. The V segment lost 5 bases and the J segment 2 bases; nucleotides outside the gene matches: 17. The patients chosen for sequencing had shown expansion of CD8+CD57+ cells (detected by flow cytometry). Profiles of TCR beta VDJ and CDR3 were generated from a genomic DNA template. TCRdb re-called the reads with MiXCR, one entry per CDR3 protein. The repertoire holds approximately 200,000 distinct CDR3 sequences, with roughly 50% as singletons.

This chain uses TRBV7-2 with TRBJ2-7, with 11 bases matching TRBD1. The source of this sequence is a human donor with aplastic anemia. Sequenced input: sorted CD4+, CD8+, or CD8+CD57+ T cells (not recorded which) from PBMCs. DNA for the CDR3: TGTGCCAGCAGCCATTGGGGGAGGACAGGGGGCGCGGGAGCCTACGAGCAGTACTTC. This codes for CASSHWGRTGGAGAYEQYF.